A single sample is the source of the 2 T cell receptor beta chains below, sequenced in a study of shared T cell receptors in the human thymus. Profiling relied on immunoSEQ multiplex PCR, and the TCRdb table lists in-frame clones only, not all of them. The sample shows approximately 760,000 clones, 80% to 90% of them seen only once. The data also belong to a second study, concerning human thymus T cells.

Sequenced material: thymocytes. These receptors originate from a girl under three years old with a congenital heart defect.

The chain carries TRBV27 and TRBJ1-2; 7 nucleotides match TRBD1. The V gene end was trimmed by 4 bases and the J gene end by 2 bases; junction bases not matched to a gene: 4. The CDR3 sequence is 14 residues long. The germline V gene has CDR1 MNHEY and CDR2 SMNVEV (reference sequence). CDR3 protein: CASSWGQTNYGYTF. DNA for the CDR3: TGTGCCAGCAGTTGGGGACAGACGAACTATGGCTACACCTTC.

The CDR3 reads CASSLGAVAKNIQYF. The CDR3 nucleotides read TGTGCCAGCAGTTTAGGGGCGGTAGCCAAAAACATTCAGTACTTC. The gene calls are TRBV27 and TRBJ2-4; D is possibly TRBD1 (5 bases). Germline CDR1 reads MNHEY; CDR2 reads SMNVEV (reference sequence). CDR3 length equals 15 residues. Trimming removed 2 bases from V and 0 bases from J, with 8 bases in between.